Listed here are 19 T cell receptor beta chains from one sample, sequenced in a study of cytomegalovirus exposure and HLA in healthy donors. Amplification used 60 Vbeta primers and 13 Jbeta primers. Sequenced by immunoSEQ multiplex PCR; TCRdb stores in-frame clones only, minus some. Of around 180,000 clones listed, about four fifths are singletons. The sequencing sample was made of PBMCs. The receptors were sampled from a woman in her forties or fifties in good health and CMV-seronegative.

This chain connects TRBV15 to TRBJ1-5, with D tentatively TRBD1 (5 bases). Trimming left V 7 bases short and J 1 base short, with 17 bases between. CDR1 is LNHNV and CDR2 is YYDKDF in the germline V gene (reference sequence). The CDR3 is 16 amino acids. CDR3 bases: TGTGCCACCACCGCGGATGGGGGGTCGAGCAATCAGCCCCAGCATTTT. Its protein is CATTADGGSSNQPQHF.

V gene TRBV27 combines with J gene TRBJ2-1, with D uncertain. V lost 0 bases and J lost 2, with 8 bases in between. This CDR3 comprises 15 residues. Germline CDR1 is MNHEY and CDR2 is SMNVEV (reference sequence). This chain's CDR3 is CASSLSRPPYNEQFF. CDR3 sequence (DNA): TGTGCCAGCAGTTTATCGCGGCCCCCCTACAATGAGCAGTTCTTC.

The gene calls are TRBV20-1 and TRBJ2-7, with TRBD2 as a possible D gene (6 bases). The CDR3 spans 11 residues. Per germline, CDR1 DFQATT and CDR2 SNEGSKA (reference sequence). Trimming removed 5 bases at V and 4 bases at J, with 9 bases between. The CDR3 DNA reads TGCAGTGCTCGACTAGTTTACGAGCAGTACTTC. This gives the protein CSARLVYEQYF.

The CDR3 DNA follows: TGCGCCAGCAGCTCGGGTCTCAGGGGGAAAGGCTACAATGAGCAGTTCTTC. Protein product: CASSSGLRGKGYNEQFF. The chain combines TRBV5-1 with TRBJ2-1; 7 nucleotides match TRBD1. Trimming took 3 bases from V and 3 from J; bases not matched to a gene: 12. The CDR3 length is 17 residues. Germline values: CDR1 SGHRS, CDR2 YFSETQ.

In the case of this clone: Sequence at one end of the junction differs from germline and may be a read error. The chain couples TRBV7-9 to TRBJ1-1; TRBD1 matches 10 bases. The CDR3 sequence is 15 residues long. The germline gives CDR1 SEHNR, CDR2 FQNEAQ (reference sequence). The CDR3 DNA reads TGTTCCAGCAGCTTAGAGGGGACAGGGGATACTGAAGCTTTCTTT. It yields the protein CSSSLEGTGDTEAFF.

This rearrangement joins TRBV11-1 to TRBJ2-7; 9 positions agree with TRBD1. V gave up 5 bases and J gave up 7 bases; unmatched junction bases: 15. CDR3 length equals 16 residues. Germline lookup yields CDR1 SGHAT and CDR2 FQDESV (reference sequence). CDR3 sequence reads: CASSLLDSTGGEEQYF. CDR3 bases: TGTGCCAGCAGCCTCCTGGATTCGACAGGGGGAGAGGAGCAGTACTTC.

The rearrangement joins TRBV10-3 to TRBJ1-2, with 7 bases identical to TRBD1. Per the germline V gene, CDR1 is ENHRY and CDR2 is SYGVKD. CDR3 length: 14 residues. With 7 bases clipped from V and 2 bases from J, the junction kept 7 bases outside the gene matches. The CDR3 DNA follows: TGTGCCATCAAAGGGCAGGGGGAAAACTATGGCTACACCTTC. Protein sequence: CAIKGQGENYGYTF.

The J gene is TRBJ2-3, the V gene TRBV6-5, with a possible D match to TRBD1 (6 bases). V lost 2 bases to trimming and J lost 1 base, with 10 bases between them. CDR3 size: 15 residues. Germline CDR1 reads MNHEY; CDR2 reads SVGAGI. CDR3 sequence reads: CASSYGTSRTDTQYF. DNA for the CDR3: TGTGCCAGCAGTTACGGGACATCTCGCACAGATACGCAGTATTTT.

The V call is TRBV6-1, the J call TRBJ1-2, with 9 nucleotides matching TRBD1. The CDR3 is 14 amino acids. Germline CDR1 reads MNHNS; CDR2 reads SASEGT. J gave up 3 bases and V 6 bases, and 5 bases lay outside the gene matches. CDR3 residues: CASRPGQGYYGYTF. In nucleotides, the CDR3 is TGTGCCAGCAGACCGGGACAGGGCTACTATGGCTACACCTTC.

The chain couples TRBV18 to TRBJ1-1; no clear D. Per the germline V gene, CDR1 is KGHSH and CDR2 is LQKENI. The V gene lost 6 bases and the J gene lost 1 base, with 12 bases spanning the gap. The CDR3 covers 14 residues. The CDR3 region has the DNA TGTGCCAGCTCTGGCATCGGAGCGAACACTGAAGCTTTCTTT. It codes for CASSGIGANTEAFF.

The genes are TRBV27 and TRBJ2-7; D is unresolved. The CDR3 has 16 residues. Trimming cost V 2 bases and J 0 bases, with 14 bases left between them. Per germline, CDR1 MNHEY and CDR2 SMNVEV (reference sequence). The CDR3 loop reads CASSLRARLASYEQYF. In nucleotides, the CDR3 is TGTGCCAGCAGTTTACGAGCTAGGCTTGCCTCCTACGAGCAGTACTTC.

This chain connects TRBV2 to TRBJ1-5; 9 positions agree with TRBD1. Trimming took 8 bases from V and 4 from J; bases not matched to a gene: 9. The CDR3 consists of 15 residues. Germline assignment: CDR1 SNHLY and CDR2 FYNNEI. The CDR3 is CASRGQGMKNQPQHF. CDR3 bases: TGTGCCAGCCGCGGACAGGGGATGAAGAATCAGCCCCAGCATTTT.

This chain links TRBV15 with TRBJ2-5, with a possible D match to TRBD1 (7 bases). Trimming stripped 0 bases from V and 5 bases from J, with 19 bases between. This CDR3 is 17 amino acids long. Germline V CDR1 and CDR2: LNHNV, YYDKDF (reference sequence). As DNA, the CDR3 is TGTGCCACCAGCAGAGAACAGGGGCCCGGGAGCAGGGAGACCCAGTACTTC. It encodes CATSREQGPGSRETQYF.

The chain couples TRBV11-2 to TRBJ2-7, with 9 nucleotides matching TRBD1. The CDR3 is 15 residues long. The germline V gene encodes CDR1 SGHAT and CDR2 FQNNGV. With V trimmed by 5 bases and J by 2 bases, 7 bases remained unmatched. CDR3 bases: TGTGCCAGCAGCCCTGGGACAGGGAGAGCCTACGAGCAGTACTTC. Residues: CASSPGTGRAYEQYF. The full variable domain, its missing parts supplied by reference TRBV11-2 and TRBJ2-7, is EAGVAQSPRYKIIEKRQSVAFWCNPISGHATLYWYQQILGQGPKLLIQFQNNGVVDDSQLPKDRFSAERLKGVDSTLKIQPAKLEDSAVYLCASSPGTGRAYEQYFGPGTRLTVT.

J is TRBJ1-5 and V is TRBV10-1, with 8 bases matching TRBD1. V lost 7 bases to trimming and J lost 2 bases; unmatched junction nucleotides: 13. This CDR3 comprises 17 residues. CDR1 WNHNN and CDR2 SYGVQD come from the germline V gene (reference sequence). This chain's CDR3 is CASIPRQGQEGNQPQHF. The DNA for the CDR3 is TGCGCCAGCATACCCCGTCAGGGACAGGAGGGCAATCAGCCCCAGCATTTT.

The gene calls are TRBV7-2 and TRBJ2-7; 12 bases match TRBD2. Germline CDR1 SGHTA, CDR2 FQGNSA. V shed 0 bases and J 1 base; nucleotides not matched to a gene: 1. This CDR3 is 16 amino acids long. The chain's CDR3 is CASSLAGTSGSYEQYF. The CDR3 DNA reads TGTGCCAGCAGCTTAGCTGGGACTAGCGGGTCCTACGAGCAGTACTTC. The full variable domain, its missing parts supplied by reference TRBV7-2 and TRBJ2-7, is GAGVSQSPSNKVTEKGKDVELRCDPISGHTALYWYRQSLGQGLEFLIYFQGNSAPDKSGLPSDRFSAERTGGSVSTLTIQRTQQEDSAVYLCASSLAGTSGSYEQYFGPGTRLTVT.

CDR3 DNA: TGCGCCAGCAGCCCCACGGGACAGGGGTTAACTAATGAAAAACTGTTTTTT. Protein product: CASSPTGQGLTNEKLFF. The chain joins TRBV4-3 to TRBJ1-4; TRBD1 matches 10 bases. The CDR3 consists of 17 residues. Germline CDR1 reads LGHNA; CDR2 reads YSLEER. V was pared by 4 bases and J by 1 base, with 6 bases of the junction left unmatched.

The chain is built from TRBV28 and TRBJ2-1, with 8 bases matching TRBD1. Germline V gene sequence: CDR1 MDHEN, CDR2 SYDVKM. This CDR3 is 15 amino acids long. Germline trimming cut 2 bases from V and 4 bases from J; bases unmatched to any gene: 4. The CDR3 DNA is TGTGCCAGCAGTTTAGGGACAGGACCTTACAATGAGCAGTTCTTC. Translation gives CASSLGTGPYNEQFF.

The chain carries TRBV18 and TRBJ1-1; D is possibly TRBD1 (5 bases). Trimming took 2 bases from V and 3 from J, leaving 10 bases between them. Germline V gives CDR1 KGHSH, CDR2 LQKENI. The CDR3 extends over 14 amino acids. The CDR3, as DNA: TGTGCCAGCTCACCATATCTAGGGGACACTGAAGCTTTCTTT. Encoded protein: CASSPYLGDTEAFF.